This record concerns one T cell receptor beta chain sequence. This receptor's antigen is unknown. One base away there is no much larger clone; base qualities are not given. One collaborating source in Seattle enrolled patients while the patients were actively infected and followed the patients over time throughout the course of disease. Whole blood was collected in K2EDTA tubes by collaborating institutions according to the institutions' own protocols. For TCRbeta analysis, collaborator samples were shipped as frozen whole blood, as isolated PBMCs, or as DNA extracted from either sample type. The record originates from a study of blood T cell repertoires in COVID-19 (dated by TCRdb to about 2020). About the investigation overall: Samples from collaborators originated in the United States, Italy and Spain and spanned both the acute and convalescent phases of COVID-19. Where available, HLA class I and class II types were obtained from metadata supplied by the sample provider rather than from assay-based typing. Samples were obtained from the ongoing ImmuneRACE study (first 160 participants) and from about 1,300 subjects provided by 6 global collaborators. Nearly every sample came with metadata listing a de-identified subject ID, COVID-19 status, age in years and sex. Subjects who had been exposed to COVID-19, were actively infected with it, or had recovered from it provided the deeply sampled blood TCRbeta repertoires that made up the dataset. The repertoires were released in a freely available public database intended as a resource for research on the immune response to SARS-CoV-2. The prospective study material was composed of cDNA or gDNA derived from T cells, B-cell-depleted T cells, or PBMCs.

TCRbeta CDR3 regions were amplified from genomic DNA by means of the immunoSEQ Assay, a bias-controlled multiplex PCR. The original methods were these. The number of nucleated cells in each sample was estimated by amplification of reference gene primers within the assay. To quantify the absolute abundance of each unique TCRbeta CDR3 rearrangement, sequence reads were collapsed and filtered. For each sample, productive Simpson clonality was calculated as the square root of Simpson's diversity index over productive rearrangements. The clones in this table, taken by TCRdb from immuneACCESS, are in-frame only. Not every clone is retained; where verified, under half of the shortfall comes from an unresolved V gene, and the cause of the rest is unknown. Clonal size and the V and J genes are those of that table, whereas D and trimming came from the DNA. The sample yields tens of thousands of clones; over 60% were counted once. Clones ranked in the top ten supply over 2% of the sample.

The CDR3, cysteine through phenylalanine, is 14 amino acids long. The CDR3 DNA has 42 bases and is translated from base 1. Trimming removed 3 bases from V and 3 bases from J; the gene matches leave 1 base unexplained. CDR1 and CDR2 (LGHNA, YSLEER) derive from the germline V gene. Broad study findings and their caveats: How much clinical and demographic metadata was included differed by source and by participant, and the metadata was provided uncurated.

The clonotype originates from a man in his 70s with COVID-19, enrolled during active disease. Sequenced material: peripheral blood. Here the chain combines TRBV4-3 and TRBJ2-2; 7 central bases correspond to TRBD1. In nucleotide form, the sequence is TGCGCCAGCAGCCACACAGGGGACACCGGGGAGCTGTTTTTT. Its amino acids are CASSHTGDTGELFF.